This T cell receptor beta chain was recovered during a study of CD8 T cells in Susac syndrome. Per germline, CDR1 LGHNA and CDR2 YSLEER. Losses at the gene ends were 0 bases for V and 0 bases for J; bases not matched to a gene: 11. This CDR3 is 19 amino acids long. Random hexamers were used to reverse transcribe an amount of about 0.5 to 1 ug RNA. TCRdb ran MiXCR on the immunoSEQ multiplex PCR reads and lists one entry per CDR3 protein. Of over 100,000 distinct CDR3 sequences in the sample, roughly 96% were seen once. Material for sequencing was CD4+ T cells from PBMCs. The TCR sequence derives from a human donor in good health. The chain joins TRBV4-3 to TRBJ2-1, with 7 bases lining up with TRBD1. The CDR3 DNA sequence: TGCGCCAGCAGCCAAGAGGGTCCGGGGACAGTTAGCTCCTACAATGAGCAGTTCTTC. It codes for CASSQEGPGTVSSYNEQFF.